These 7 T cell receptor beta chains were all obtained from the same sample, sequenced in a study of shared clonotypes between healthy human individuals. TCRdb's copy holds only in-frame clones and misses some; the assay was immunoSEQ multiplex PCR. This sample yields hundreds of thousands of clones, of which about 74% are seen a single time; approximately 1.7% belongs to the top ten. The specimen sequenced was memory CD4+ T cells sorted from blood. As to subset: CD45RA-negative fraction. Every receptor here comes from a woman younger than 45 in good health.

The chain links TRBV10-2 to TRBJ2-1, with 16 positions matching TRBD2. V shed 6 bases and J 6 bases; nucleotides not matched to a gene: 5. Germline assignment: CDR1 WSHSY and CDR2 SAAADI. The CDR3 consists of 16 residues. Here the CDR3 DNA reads TGCGCCAGCAGGGGACTAGCGGGAGGGCCAGGCAATGAGCAGTTCTTC. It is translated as CASRGLAGGPGNEQFF.

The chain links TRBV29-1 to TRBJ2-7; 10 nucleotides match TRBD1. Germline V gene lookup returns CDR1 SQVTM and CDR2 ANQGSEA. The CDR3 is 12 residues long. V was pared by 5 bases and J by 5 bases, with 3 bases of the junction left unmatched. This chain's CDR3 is CSVLGTGDEQYF. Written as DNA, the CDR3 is TGCAGCGTTCTCGGGACAGGGGACGAGCAGTACTTC.

The CDR3 DNA reads as TGTGCCAGCAGCCCGACGGGCTCCTACAATGAGCAGTTCTTC. Its protein product is CASSPTGSYNEQFF. V usage is TRBV14 and J usage is TRBJ2-1, with D unclear. CDR3 length: 14 amino acids. The V gene's germline CDR1 is SGHDN and CDR2 FVKESK. V was shortened by 4 bases and J by 0 bases, with 7 bases between the two germline ends.

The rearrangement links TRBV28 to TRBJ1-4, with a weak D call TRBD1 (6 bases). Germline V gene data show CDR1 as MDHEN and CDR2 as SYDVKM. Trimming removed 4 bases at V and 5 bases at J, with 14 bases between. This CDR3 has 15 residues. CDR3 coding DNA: TGTGCCAGCAGTTGGACCGGGACACAGAATGAAAAACTGTTTTTT. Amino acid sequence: CASSWTGTQNEKLFF.

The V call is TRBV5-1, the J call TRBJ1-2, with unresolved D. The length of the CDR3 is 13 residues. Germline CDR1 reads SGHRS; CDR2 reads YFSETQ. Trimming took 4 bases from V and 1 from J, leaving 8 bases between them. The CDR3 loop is CASSETFNYGYTF. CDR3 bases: TGCGCCAGCAGCGAAACCTTTAACTATGGCTACACCTTC.

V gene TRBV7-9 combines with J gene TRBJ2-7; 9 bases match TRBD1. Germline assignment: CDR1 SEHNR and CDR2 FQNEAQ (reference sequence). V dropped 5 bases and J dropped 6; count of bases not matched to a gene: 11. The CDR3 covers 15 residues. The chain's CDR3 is CASSSPGQGWFEQYF. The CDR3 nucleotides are TGTGCCAGCAGCAGTCCGGGACAGGGATGGTTCGAGCAGTACTTC.

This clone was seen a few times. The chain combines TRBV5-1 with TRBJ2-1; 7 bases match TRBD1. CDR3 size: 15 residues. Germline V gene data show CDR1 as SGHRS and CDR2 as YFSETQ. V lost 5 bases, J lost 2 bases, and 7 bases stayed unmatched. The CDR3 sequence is CASRQATGAYNEQFF. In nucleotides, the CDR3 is TGCGCCAGCAGACAGGCTACAGGGGCCTACAATGAGCAGTTCTTC.